This T cell receptor (beta chain) was sequenced during a study of cytomegalovirus exposure and HLA in healthy donors. Study-wide results and caveats: Later analysis identified 16,951 TCR beta sequences associated with HLA alleles, using a false discovery rate threshold of 0.05. Follow-up analysis seemed to connect common viral pathogens with several of the most significant clusters identified. Earlier results showed most TCR beta V segments being productive about 87% or about 30% of the time.

The PCR contained 60 Vbeta and 13 Jbeta primers. Profiled with immunoSEQ multiplex PCR; TCRdb holds only in-frame clones, not every one. This table holds roughly 120,000 clones. In regard to this clone: The antigen remains undetermined.

The receptor's source is a man between 40 and 49 years old in good health and CMV-seropositive. The sample consisted of PBMCs.

CDR3 in DNA: TGCGCCAGCAGCTTGGGCGGGGCCTCCGGGGAGCTGTTTTTT. Encoded protein: CASSLGGASGELFF. J is TRBJ2-2 and V is TRBV5-1; D is perhaps TRBD2 (6 bases). Trimming removed 0 bases at V and 6 bases at J, with 9 bases between. Per the germline V gene, CDR1 is SGHRS and CDR2 is YFSETQ. The CDR3 has 14 amino acids.